This record covers a single TCR beta chain. CDR1 and CDR2 from the germline V gene are SGHRS and YFSETQ. The trim removed 0 bases at V and 5 bases at J, leaving 7 bases unmatched. This CDR3 is 15 amino acids long. Clones were read by immunoSEQ multiplex PCR, and TCRdb kept only the in-frame ones, dropping some. The sample lists over 200,000 clones, more than 80% occurring once. This entry belongs to a study of blood T cell repertoires in COVID-19. The specimen was peripheral blood. The TCR originated in a woman of 80 years or more with COVID-19, enrolled during active disease. This chain links TRBV5-1 with TRBJ2-5, with 7 bases aligning to TRBD2. The CDR3 here is CASSLVASGGETQYF. CDR3 bases: TGCGCCAGCAGCTTGGTGGCTAGCGGCGGGGAGACCCAGTACTTC. Together with reference TRBV5-1 and TRBJ2-5, the CDR3 gives the full variable domain: KAGVTQTPRYLIKTRGQQVTLSCSPISGHRSVSWYQQTPGQGLQFLFEYFSETQRNKGNFPGRFSGRQFSNSRSEMNVSTLELGDSALYLCASSLVASGGETQYFGPGTRLLVL.